This T cell receptor beta chain was captured in a study of cytomegalovirus exposure and HLA in healthy donors. Background on the study: Among the 400 or so donors who were genotyped, approximately 84% fell in the genetic ancestry cluster that is associated with self-reported Caucasian donors. General study findings and limits: Roughly even sequencing depth across donors was the assumption behind the presence/absence analyses.

Primers for the PCR totalled 60 Vbeta and 13 Jbeta. Only in-frame clones appear in the TCRdb table, and some are missing; sequencing was by immunoSEQ multiplex PCR. The sample shows roughly 80,000 clones, approximately 66% of them seen only once. This clone was seen only a few times. Its antigen remains unknown. The germline V gene has CDR1 MNHNY and CDR2 SVGAGI (reference sequence). CDR3 length: 15 residues. V lost 2 bases to trimming and J lost 6 bases, with 14 bases between them. This clonotype originated in a male donor in good health and CMV-seropositive. The chain employs TRBV6-6 and TRBJ2-1; D gene uncertain. The sequencing input was PBMCs. The CDR3 sequence: CASSYSPRLGNEQFF. Written as DNA, the CDR3 is TGTGCCAGCAGTTACAGCCCCAGGCTCGGCAATGAGCAGTTCTTC.